The sequence of this TCR beta chain was determined in a study of blood T cell repertoires in COVID-19. Sequenced by immunoSEQ multiplex PCR; TCRdb stores in-frame clones only, minus some. The repertoire holds a few hundred thousand clones, approximately 90% seen once, with approximately 9% in the top ten. Participants were placed into cohorts based on the clinical history they reported. Among Cohort 3 donors, those recovered had two negative PCRs, clearance, or symptom resolution. Germline V gene data show CDR1 as DFQATT and CDR2 as SNEGSKA (reference sequence). V lost 6 bases and J 5 bases, leaving 10 bases between the germline ends. This CDR3 comprises 11 residues.

The receptor comes from a woman in her late teens or twenties who had recovered from COVID-19. Sequencing was performed on PBMCs or T cells enriched from blood (not recorded which). The J gene is TRBJ1-2, the V gene TRBV20-1; D is uncertain. Here the CDR3 DNA reads TGCAGTGCCCCAGACTATTATGGCTACACCTTC. It specifies CSAPDYYGYTF.